This is a list of T cell receptor beta chains from one sample in a study of blood T cells in healthy people across ages. Using its own MiXCR run on the 5' RACE reads, TCRdb lists one record per CDR3 protein. Altogether around 800,000 distinct CDR3 sequences are present, more than 25% being singletons, with the ten largest covering around 3%. These data also formed part of another study, on T cells of mothers and their children.

Sequencing used blood. The receptor source for this set is a boy younger than 18 in good health. CDR3s include the opening cysteine and the closing phenylalanine or tryptophan. The D gene is left open where the match is weak. The size entry is marked missing in some rows and otherwise reads once, few, many or a size class.

CDR3: CATSDRDRGRPGVQFF; DNA: TGTGCCACCAGTGACCGGGACAGGGGGCGCCCAGGGGTGCAGTTCTTC; V: TRBV24-1; D: TRBD1; J: TRBJ2-1; size: -
CDR3: CASSLRQEHEQYF; DNA: TGTGCCAGCAGTTTACGGCAGGAGCACGAGCAGTACTTC; V: TRBV28; D: -; J: TRBJ2-7; size: few
CDR3: CATSDLRTHQETQYF; DNA: TGTGCCACCAGTGATCTCCGGACACATCAAGAGACCCAGTACTTC; V: TRBV24-1; D: -; J: TRBJ2-5; size: -
CDR3: CASSVSGARRYGYTF; DNA: TGTGCCAGCAGTGTATCAGGGGCCAGACGCTATGGCTACACCTTC; V: TRBV2; D: -; J: TRBJ1-2; size: -
CDR3: CASSLGQIHNEQFF; DNA: TGTGCCAGCAGCTTAGGACAGATCCACAATGAGCAGTTCTTC; V: TRBV11-2; D: -; J: TRBJ2-1; size: -
CDR3: CASSSGTNEKLFF; DNA: TGTGCCAGCAGCTCCGGAACAAATGAAAAACTGTTTTTT; V: TRBV7-9; D: -; J: TRBJ1-4; size: -
CDR3: CASSPRQGLDSPLHF; DNA: TGTGCCAGCTCACCAAGACAGGGCTTGGATTCACCCCTCCACTTT; V: TRBV18; D: TRBD1; J: TRBJ1-6; size: once
CDR3: CSARDPRANSPLHF; DNA: TGCAGTGCTAGAGATCCCAGGGCGAATTCACCCCTCCACTTT; V: TRBV20-1; D: -; J: TRBJ1-6; size: -
CDR3: CSVVTLNTEAFF; DNA: TGCAGCGTCGTAACATTGAACACTGAAGCTTTCTTT; V: TRBV29-1; D: -; J: TRBJ1-1; size: -
CDR3: CSAYLRVGTGSGDGQYF; DNA: TGCAGCGCTTATCTTCGGGTCGGGACCGGTAGCGGAGATGGGCAGTATTTT; V: TRBV20-1; D: -; J: TRBJ2-3; size: -
CDR3: CATSSPLKGTLNTEAFF; DNA: TGTGCCACCAGCAGTCCCTTGAAGGGGACCCTGAACACTGAAGCTTTCTTT; V: TRBV15; D: -; J: TRBJ1-1; size: -
CDR3: CASSLGLLLTDTQYF; DNA: TGTGCCAGCAGCTTGGGACTACTGCTCACAGATACGCAGTATTTT; V: TRBV5-6; D: -; J: TRBJ2-3; size: -
CDR3: CASSFPGVETQYF; DNA: TGTGCCAGCAGTTTCCCAGGGGTGGAGACCCAGTACTTC; V: TRBV12-3/TRBV12-4; D: -; J: TRBJ2-5; size: -
CDR3: CASRAGDATNEKLFF; DNA: TGTGCCAGCAGAGCAGGGGACGCAACTAATGAAAAACTGTTTTTT; V: TRBV2; D: -; J: TRBJ1-4; size: -
CDR3: CASSLDPGRDTGELFF; DNA: TGCGCCAGCAGCTTGGACCCAGGGAGGGACACCGGGGAGCTGTTTTTT; V: TRBV5-1; D: TRBD2; J: TRBJ2-2; size: -
CDR3: CASSLAGAYQETQYF; DNA: TGCGCCAGCAGCTTGGCGGGGGCCTACCAAGAGACCCAGTACTTC; V: TRBV5-1; D: -; J: TRBJ2-5; size: -
CDR3: CASSLGPANEQYF; DNA: TGTGCCAGCAGCTTAGGGCCAGCCAACGAGCAGTACTTC; V: TRBV11-3; D: -; J: TRBJ2-7; size: few
CDR3: CSVEEGQPQETQYF; DNA: TGCAGCGTTGAAGAGGGTCAGCCCCAAGAGACCCAGTACTTC; V: TRBV29-1; D: -; J: TRBJ2-5; size: -
CDR3: CASSLTGDDYGYTF; DNA: TGTGCCAGCAGTCTCACAGGGGATGACTATGGCTACACCTTC; V: TRBV12-3/TRBV12-4; D: TRBD1; J: TRBJ1-2; size: once
CDR3: CASSVDATGNTIYF; DNA: TGTGCCAGCAGCGTCGACGCTACTGGAAACACCATATATTTT; V: TRBV9; D: -; J: TRBJ1-3; size: few
CDR3: CSARIGQESGYTF; DNA: TGCAGTGCTAGGATAGGACAGGAATCCGGCTACACCTTC; V: TRBV20-1; D: TRBD1; J: TRBJ1-2; size: -
CDR3: CATGGGANTGELFF; DNA: TGTGCCACCGGGGGAGGAGCGAACACCGGGGAGCTGTTTTTT; V: TRBV10-3; D: -; J: TRBJ2-2; size: -
CDR3: CASSSKRLAGRYNEQFF; DNA: TGTGCCAGCAGCTCCAAACGACTAGCGGGGAGATACAATGAGCAGTTCTTC; V: TRBV11-2; D: TRBD2; J: TRBJ2-1; size: few
CDR3: CASSSARSRDEQFF; DNA: TGTGCCAGCAGCTCCGCTCGATCCAGAGATGAGCAGTTCTTC; V: TRBV5-5; D: -; J: TRBJ2-1; size: -
CDR3: CASGAPGTGYGYTF; DNA: TGTGCCAGTGGTGCTCCAGGGACGGGCTATGGCTACACCTTC; V: TRBV19; D: -; J: TRBJ1-2; size: -
CDR3: CASSYSGTFNEQFF; DNA: TGTGCCAGCAGTTACTCTGGGACTTTCAATGAGCAGTTCTTC; V: TRBV6-6; D: -; J: TRBJ2-1; size: -